Given below is one TCR beta chain in context. Its cognate antigen has yet to be identified. No base qualities exist here, and no much larger clone lies one base off it. The TCR beta CDR3 regions were amplified from RNA transcripts. The first round of RT-PCR for the TCR CDR3 was performed with the HTBI primer set and the Qiagen OneStep RT-PCR kit. Libraries were constructed in a second round of multiplex PCR, after which size selection and purification were carried out. The libraries were sequenced on an Illumina HiSeq2000 using paired-end 100 bp reads. From the authors' description of their analysis: SOAPnuke was used to process the raw data, removing reads that contained adapters or uncalled bases, had a mean Phred below 15, or lacked an exact match to the constant primer or identifier. High-quality paired reads were merged using COPE v1.2.5, and each unique nucleotide sequence was defined as a clonotype. MiTCR v1.1 was used to align clonotypes to the IMGT TRBV, TRBD and TRBJ reference segments. Analysis was restricted to V-J combinations with a frequency above 0.0001, which covered roughly 99% of repertoires. A TCS score was defined as the ratio of F50 (clonal expansion) to E x V (chaos), with BLOSUM62-based TCRdist applied between CDR3 peptides within each V-J. Welch's t-statistics and random forest reduced 500 to 650 V-J features to 13, which were used in a naive Bayes classifier (R e1071). The Morisita-Horn index was used to measure how similar the thyroid and blood repertoires were. The raw public reads went through TCRdb reprocessing: fastp at Q25, MiXCR clone calling, in-frame beta chains kept. Identical CDR3 proteins give one entry, which carries the most common genes and DNA. What appears here as the V and J calls and clone size reflects TCRdb's work, not the paper's. This sample gives 540,000 or so distinct CDR3 sequences in total; 40% to 55% of them show up just once. About 20% of the sample is held by the ten biggest clonotypes.

Ends trimmed: V by 7 bases, J by 3 bases; bases unmatched to a gene: 4. CDR3 length: 13 amino acids, cysteine to phenylalanine. Only the CDR3 DNA stays, 39 bases, in frame from base 1. In the germline V gene, CDR1 corresponds to ENHRY and CDR2 to SYGVKD. The data originate from a study of T cells in Graves' hyperthyroidism and ophthalmopathy (dated by TCRdb to about 2019). Turning to the overall study: TCR V-J signatures able to tell the groups apart were searched for in a discovery cohort of some 100 patients, of whom 43 had Graves' ophthalmopathy and around 57 had stable Graves' hyperthyroidism. Prospective prediction of ophthalmopathy was tested in an independent validation cohort of fewer than 20 hyperthyroidism patients and approximately 17 patients who later progressed to ophthalmopathy. For training and testing, the approximately 97 patients in the discovery cohort were randomly divided in a 7:3 ratio. Thyroid tissue and blood T-cell repertoires from six Graves' hyperthyroidism patients were also compared in the study. Once sampling was done, hyperthyroidism patients were given methimazole at a starting dose of 30 mg daily, whereas ophthalmopathy patients were given high-dose intravenous methylprednisolone. TCR Vbeta CDR3 sequencing of 140 or so peripheral blood samples (under 45 ophthalmopathy, 75 hyperthyroidism and roughly 17 progressor patients) is reported in the paper. The investigation overall reported the following: In validation, the model predicted progression to ophthalmopathy with over 65% sensitivity and roughly 72% specificity, a median of 6.5 months before onset. In cross-validation, a model built on a 13 V-J signature told ophthalmopathy apart from stable hyperthyroidism with approximately 90% sensitivity and about 81% specificity, and in testing the same model reached 80%/75%. Most expanded thyroid clonotypes (frequency above 0.001) were also found in blood, which suggests that blood repertoires may mirror thyroid immune responses. Sample size was not statistically predetermined, and investigators were not blinded to group allocation.

Patients with uncontrolled infections, other autoimmune diseases, pregnancy or lactation were excluded. Diagnoses relied on clinical symptoms, serum thyroxine and TRAb, thyroid ultrasound and orbital computed tomography. Total RNA was extracted with Trizol reagent, and quality was checked on an Agilent 2100 Bioanalyzer. The receptor comes from an adult woman with Graves' disease, either hyperthyroidism or ophthalmopathy (not recorded which). This sequence uses TRBV10-3 and TRBJ1-1, and 8 junctional nucleotides match TRBD1. The sequenced sample consisted of peripheral blood or thyroid tissue (not recorded which). The encoded CDR3 is CAITQDRDTEAFF. The nucleotides read TGTGCCATCACCCAGGACAGGGACACTGAAGCTTTCTTT.